Below are 29 T cell receptor beta chains sequenced from a single sample in a study of CD8 T cells in ankylosing spondylitis. No antigen is known for these receptors. Overall study results and limits: About 8 highly homologous variants made up a TCR beta motif, and this motif appeared characteristic of ankylosing spondylitis blood.

TCRdb independently ran MiXCR on the 5' RACE reads; one entry per CDR3 protein. Of around 490,000 distinct CDR3 sequences listed, about 5.4% are singletons. Material for sequencing was blood, either unsorted or a sorted T cell fraction (not recorded which). These receptor sequences come from a male donor with ankylosing spondylitis.

This clonotype has a count of ten or more. The chain links TRBV5-1 to TRBJ2-1, with 7 bases fitting TRBD2. Germline V gene data show CDR1 as SGHRS and CDR2 as YFSETQ. This CDR3 has 16 amino acids. Trimming took 1 base from V and 1 from J; bases not matched to a gene: 5. CDR3 sequence: CASSLLPGGSYNEQFF. CDR3 sequence (DNA): TGCGCCAGCAGCTTGCTTCCGGGGGGATCCTACAATGAGCAGTTCTTC.

The table lists this clonotype with many counts. The chain carries TRBV24-1 and TRBJ2-7; D is possibly TRBD2 (5 bases). V gave up 4 bases and J gave up 13 bases, with 16 bases separating them. CDR1 and CDR2 from the germline V gene are KGHDR and SFDVKD. The CDR3 runs 12 residues. This CDR3 is CATSDWAGNSYF. CDR3 nucleotides: TGTGCCACCAGTGACTGGGCCGGGAACAGTTACTTC.

In this sample, this clonotype turned up many times. This chain uses TRBV5-1 with TRBJ2-2, with 10 bases fitting TRBD2. This CDR3 region has 16 residues. CDR1 and CDR2 (germline): SGHRS, YFSETQ. The ends lost 1 base at V and 5 bases at J; junction bases unmatched: 5. CDR3 protein: CASSLLAGVRTGELFF. The CDR3 coding sequence is TGCGCCAGCAGCTTGCTAGCGGGAGTTAGGACCGGGGAGCTGTTTTTT.

In this sample, this clonotype turned up many times. V usage is TRBV12-3 or TRBV12-4 and J usage is TRBJ2-1, with TRBD2 matching over 11 bases. The ends lost 6 bases at V and 4 bases at J; junction bases unmatched: 5. The CDR3 sequence is 15 residues long. This chain's CDR3 is CASSAGTSGYNEQFF. CDR3 DNA sequence: TGTGCCAGCAGCGCCGGGACTAGCGGATACAATGAGCAGTTCTTC.

This clonotype has a count of ten or more. The J gene is TRBJ1-5, the V gene TRBV7-2; TRBD1 might be the D (6 bases). CDR1 and CDR2 from the germline V gene are SGHTA and FQGNSA. The CDR3 length is 15 residues. Trimming removed 5 bases at V and 4 bases at J, with 15 bases between. The CDR3 DNA is TGTGCCAGCAGCCCCGGGACACAGAATAATCAGCCCCAGCATTTT. Translation gives CASSPGTQNNQPQHF. Together with reference TRBV7-2 and TRBJ1-5, the CDR3 gives the full variable domain: GAGVSQSPSNKVTEKGKDVELRCDPISGHTALYWYRQSLGQGLEFLIYFQGNSAPDKSGLPSDRFSAERTGGSVSTLTIQRTQQEDSAVYLCASSPGTQNNQPQHFGDGTRLSIL.

This clonotype was recorded many times. The rearrangement uses TRBV7-2 and TRBJ2-3; no firm D call. From germline, CDR1 is SGHTA and CDR2 FQGNSA. Trimming removed 8 bases at V and 2 bases at J, with 11 bases between. CDR3 size: 13 residues. The CDR3 nucleotides are TGTGCCAGCGGGCTTAGGATCACAGATACGCAGTATTTT. Encoded protein: CASGLRITDTQYF.

This clonotype was recorded at least ten times. CDR3 sequence (DNA): TGCAGCGTTGACCAGGGGAGCTCCTACGAGCAGTACTTC. Translation: CSVDQGSSYEQYF. The chain couples TRBV29-1 to TRBJ2-7, with D possibly being TRBD1 (6 bases). Germline loops: CDR1 SQVTM, CDR2 ANQGSEA. This CDR3 contains 13 residues. V was shortened by 3 bases and J by 0 bases, with 9 bases between the two germline ends.

This clonotype was counted many times. The chain recombines TRBV4-3 with TRBJ2-3; 10 bases line up with TRBD2. The V gene end was trimmed by 0 bases and the J gene end by 1 base; junction bases not matched to a gene: 1. Germline V lookup: CDR1 LGHNA, CDR2 YSLEER. The CDR3 is 16 residues long. CDR3 coding DNA: TGCGCCAGCAGCCAAGACCTAGCGGGGGGCACAGATACGCAGTATTTT. It codes for CASSQDLAGGTDTQYF.

This clonotype was seen at least ten times. The rearrangement links TRBV7-2 to TRBJ2-4, with TRBD2 matching over 11 bases. V shed 5 bases, J shed 5 bases, and the junction held 2 bases outside the gene matches. The germline CDR1 and CDR2 sequences are SGHTA and FQGNSA. The CDR3 has 14 residues. CDR3: CASSPGLAENIQYF. In DNA, the CDR3 is TGTGCCAGCAGCCCGGGACTAGCGGAAAACATTCAGTACTTC.

This clonotype was observed many times. The genes are TRBV7-2 and TRBJ2-1; D may match TRBD1 or TRBD2 (6 bases each). This CDR3 spans 14 amino acids. Germline V lookup: CDR1 SGHTA, CDR2 FQGNSA. V shed 3 bases and J shed 4 bases, with 10 bases lying between them. The chain's CDR3 is CASSFGGPYNEQFF. DNA of the CDR3: TGTGCCAGCAGCTTTGGGGGGCCGTACAATGAGCAGTTCTTC.

This clonotype has only a few counts. The V call is TRBV12-5, the J call TRBJ2-1, with 11 bases lining up with TRBD2. This CDR3 spans 15 amino acids. J lost 7 bases, V lost 5 bases, and 7 bases had no gene match. Per the germline V gene, CDR1 is LGHNT and CDR2 is FRNRAP. DNA for the CDR3: TGTGCTAGTGGTCCCGGGACTAGCGGCGGGAATGAGCAGTTCTTC. It translates to CASGPGTSGGNEQFF.

Details on this clonotype: One base away lies a much larger clone, so this may be a sequencing read error. No conserved phenylalanine or tryptophan is present at the end of the CDR3, so a read error is the likely explanation. The chain has TRBV4-1 and TRBJ2-7; 7 bases align to TRBD1. Germline CDR1 is MGHRA and CDR2 is YSYEKL. The CDR3 length is 14 residues. The junction had 12 bases not matched to a gene; V was cut back by 6 bases and J by 7 bases. CDR3 sequence (DNA): TGCGCCAGCAGTCCCCGAGAGGGGGCAGGGGAGCAGTACCTC. Translating gives CASSPREGAGEQYL.

This clonotype was counted many times. The chain links TRBV12-3 or TRBV12-4 to TRBJ1-5; 7 positions match TRBD1. V gave up 5 bases and J gave up 4 bases; unmatched junction bases: 2. This CDR3 has 13 amino acids. CDR3 DNA sequence: TGTGCCAGCAGTCAGGACAGGAATCAGCCCCAGCATTTT. Translating gives CASSQDRNQPQHF.

The sample holds many counts of this clonotype. The chain links TRBV20-1 to TRBJ1-5; D is unresolved. The CDR3 sequence is 12 residues long. CDR1 and CDR2 from the germline V gene are DFQATT and SNEGSKA (reference sequence). V dropped 6 bases and J dropped 5 bases, with 11 bases sitting between them. CDR3: CSAARADQPQHF. CDR3 nucleotide sequence: TGCAGTGCCGCCCGGGCCGATCAGCCCCAGCATTTT.

This clonotype has at least ten counts. This chain joins TRBV5-1 and TRBJ2-1; 12 bases map to TRBD2. Germline V gives CDR1 SGHRS, CDR2 YFSETQ. The CDR3 has 17 residues. Trimming removed 5 bases from V and 7 bases from J; junction bases left unmatched: 13. Here the CDR3 reads CASRVIPRTSGENEQFF. The CDR3, as DNA: TGCGCCAGCAGGGTCATTCCACGGACTAGCGGGGAGAATGAGCAGTTCTTC.

The V gene is TRBV9, the J gene TRBJ2-6; TRBD1 is a possible D gene (6 bases). The germline V gene encodes CDR1 SGDLS and CDR2 YYNGEE. CDR3 length: 20 amino acids. Trimming removed 2 bases at V and 0 bases at J, with 21 bases between. CDR3 DNA sequence: TGTGCCAGCAGCGTTCGGACAGACCGCCTTCCGAGCTCTGGGGCCAACGTCCTGACTTTC. It codes for CASSVRTDRLPSSGANVLTF.

This clonotype has at least ten counts. This chain connects TRBV9 to TRBJ2-3; TRBD2 agrees at 9 bases. Per the germline V gene, CDR1 is SGDLS and CDR2 is YYNGEE. The CDR3 totals 17 residues. V shed 0 bases and J 5 bases; nucleotides not matched to a gene: 10. In DNA, the CDR3 is TGTGCCAGCAGCGTAGGGGGTAGCGGGAGATTTGGAGATACGCAGTATTTT. Amino acid sequence: CASSVGGSGRFGDTQYF.

In this sample, this clonotype turned up many times. The chain links TRBV20-1 to TRBJ2-5, with D unresolved. The V gene's germline CDR1 is DFQATT and CDR2 SNEGSKA (reference sequence). This CDR3 is 12 amino acids long. Trimming stripped 5 bases from V and 0 bases from J, with 7 bases between. The CDR3 is CSASKDQETQYF. The CDR3 DNA follows: TGCAGTGCTTCGAAGGACCAAGAGACCCAGTACTTC.

This clonotype was found many times. This chain links TRBV7-2 with TRBJ2-1, with D unresolved. Germline V gene lookup returns CDR1 SGHTA and CDR2 FQGNSA. V lost 3 bases, J lost 6 bases, and 15 bases lay in between. The CDR3 extends over 15 amino acids. As DNA, the CDR3 is TGTGCCAGCAGCTTGGAGTACGCCCTTGGCAATGAGCAGTTCTTC. It codes for CASSLEYALGNEQFF.

The chain uses TRBV28 and TRBJ2-3, with D perhaps TRBD1 (6 bases). Per the germline V gene, CDR1 is MDHEN and CDR2 is SYDVKM. The V end lost 6 bases, the J end lost 6 bases, and 22 bases lay between the germline ends. The CDR3 is 16 amino acids. The CDR3 DNA sequence: TGTGCCAGCAGACCCAGGGGAAATGAGCTCGGGGATACGCAGTATTTT. Its protein is CASRPRGNELGDTQYF. Using reference TRBV28 and TRBJ2-3 for the parts outside the CDR3, the full variable domain is DVKVTQSSRYLVKRTGEKVFLECVQDMDHENMFWYRQDPGLGLRLIYFSYDVKMKEKGDIPEGYSVSREKKERFSLILESASTNQTSMYLCASRPRGNELGDTQYFGPGTRLTVL.

Ten or more counts support this clonotype. The chain recombines TRBV5-1 with TRBJ1-2; the D gene is possibly TRBD1 (5 bases). The germline V gene encodes CDR1 SGHRS and CDR2 YFSETQ. This CDR3 comprises 14 residues. V was pared by 3 bases and J by 4 bases, with 13 bases between. CDR3 loop: CASSYLDSIYGYTF. The CDR3 nucleotides read TGCGCCAGCAGCTACCTTGACAGCATCTATGGCTACACCTTC. Filled out from reference TRBV5-1 and TRBJ1-2, the complete variable domain reads KAGVTQTPRYLIKTRGQQVTLSCSPISGHRSVSWYQQTPGQGLQFLFEYFSETQRNKGNFPGRFSGRQFSNSRSEMNVSTLELGDSALYLCASSYLDSIYGYTFGSGTRLTVV.

This clonotype was picked up many times. The J gene is TRBJ2-2, the V gene TRBV11-2; 9 bases agree with TRBD2. The ends lost 4 bases at V and 5 bases at J; junction bases unmatched: 8. In germline, CDR1 is SGHAT, CDR2 FQNNGV. CDR3 length: 16 amino acids. CDR3 amino acids: CASSSWTSASTGELFF. The CDR3 coding sequence is TGTGCCAGCAGCTCTTGGACTAGCGCTTCGACCGGGGAGCTGTTTTTT.

This clonotype was recorded at least ten times. The V and J genes are TRBV7-9 and TRBJ2-5, with 8 bases matching TRBD1. In germline, CDR1 is SEHNR, CDR2 FQNEAQ (reference sequence). The CDR3 contains 15 residues. Trimming removed 11 bases from V and 3 bases from J; junction bases left unmatched: 14. The DNA for the CDR3 is TGTGCCGCCGGGGCCCGGACAGGGATGGAAGAGACCCAGTACTTC. Encoded protein: CAAGARTGMEETQYF.

There are many counts of this clonotype. The chain recombines TRBV27 with TRBJ1-4; TRBD1 matches at 7 bases. V gave up 4 bases and J gave up 6 bases; unmatched junction bases: 8. In germline, CDR1 is MNHEY, CDR2 SMNVEV (reference sequence). This CDR3 spans 15 amino acids. CDR3 protein: CASSSRQGRDEKLFF. The CDR3 DNA sequence: TGTGCCAGCAGTTCACGACAGGGCAGGGATGAAAAACTGTTTTTT.

This clonotype has more than one count but fewer than ten. The V and J genes are TRBV7-9 and TRBJ2-5, with 9 bases matching TRBD1. There are 17 residues in the CDR3. Per the germline V gene, CDR1 is SEHNR and CDR2 is FQNEAQ (reference sequence). J gave up 5 bases and V 2 bases, and 12 bases lay outside the gene matches. The CDR3 DNA is TGTGCCAGCAGCTTAATCGTACAGGGGGCGACTAGCGAGACCCAGTACTTC. This gives the protein CASSLIVQGATSETQYF.

This clonotype was detected many times. The J gene is TRBJ2-1, the V gene TRBV28; D gene uncertain. The germline V and J ends were trimmed by 7 bases and 4 bases, with 17 bases remaining between them. The CDR3 is 15 amino acids. Germline CDR1 and CDR2: MDHEN and SYDVKM. The CDR3 region has the DNA TGTGCCAGCACTTCTACCGGACGATTTTACAATGAGCAGTTCTTC. This encodes CASTSTGRFYNEQFF. The complete variable domain, with remaining parts taken from reference TRBV28 and TRBJ2-1, reads DVKVTQSSRYLVKRTGEKVFLECVQDMDHENMFWYRQDPGLGLRLIYFSYDVKMKEKGDIPEGYSVSREKKERFSLILESASTNQTSMYLCASTSTGRFYNEQFFGPGTRLTVL.

This clonotype was found a few times. This chain joins TRBV20-1 and TRBJ2-4; tentative D call: TRBD1 (7 bases). The germline gives CDR1 DFQATT, CDR2 SNEGSKA (reference sequence). Trimming pared 0 bases from V and 8 bases from J, leaving 11 bases between. This CDR3 comprises 13 residues. For the CDR3, the DNA is TGCAGTGCTAGAGACCCAGGGGGGTACATTCAGTACTTC. As protein: CSARDPGGYIQYF.

This clonotype was seen ten or more times. This chain joins TRBV24-1 and TRBJ2-1; TRBD2 matches 16 bases. CDR3 length equals 16 residues. Germline lookup yields CDR1 KGHDR and CDR2 SFDVKD. V shed 3 bases, J shed 10 bases, and the junction held 5 bases outside the gene matches. The CDR3 DNA is TGTGCCACCAGTGATGCGGGACTAGCGGGAGGGGAGGAGCAGTTCTTC. Its translation is CATSDAGLAGGEEQFF.

This clonotype was picked up many times. The V gene is TRBV12-3 or TRBV12-4, the J gene TRBJ2-3; D possibly uses TRBD1 or TRBD2 (6 bases each). This CDR3 has 15 amino acids. V dropped 6 bases and J dropped 2 bases, with 15 bases sitting between them. The CDR3 sequence is CASSPMGGITDTQYF. CDR3 nucleotide sequence: TGTGCCAGCAGCCCGATGGGGGGCATCACAGATACGCAGTATTTT.